These 14 T cell receptor beta chains originate from one sample sequenced in a study of T cell responses to AZD1222 COVID-19 vaccine. Clones were read by immunoSEQ multiplex PCR, and TCRdb kept only the in-frame ones, dropping some. This table holds 150,000 to 200,000 clones, 94% found once. Sample: peripheral blood, taken 28 days after the second AZD1222 dose. The receptors stem from an adult who received the AZD1222 COVID-19 vaccine.

This clone has a single count. The CDR3 DNA sequence: TGTGCCAGCTCAGCGGGACCGTTGGGTGAGCAGTACTTC. Residues: CASSAGPLGEQYF. The V and J genes are TRBV6-5 and TRBJ2-7; the match to TRBD2 covers 7 bases. V shed 8 bases and J 7 bases; nucleotides not matched to a gene: 11. CDR3 length equals 13 residues. Germline CDR1 is MNHEY and CDR2 is SVGAGI.

J is TRBJ2-7 and V is TRBV13; D uncertain. The CDR3 is 13 amino acids. V shed 4 bases and J shed 5 bases, with 12 bases lying between them. Germline assignment: CDR1 PRHDT and CDR2 FYEKMQ (reference sequence). The DNA of the CDR3 is TGTGCCAGCAGCTCACTCGAACGCCACGAGCAGTACTTC. It codes for CASSSLERHEQYF.

This clone was recorded only once. The chain joins TRBV14 to TRBJ1-2, with D unresolved. The CDR3 is made up of 13 amino acids. Germline CDR1 SGHDN, CDR2 FVKESK. The V gene lost 0 bases and the J gene lost 4 bases, with 6 bases spanning the gap. The CDR3 is CASSQDGLYGYTF. In nucleotides, the CDR3 is TGTGCCAGCAGCCAAGACGGCCTCTATGGCTACACCTTC.

The chain links TRBV7-3 to TRBJ1-2, with D possibly TRBD1 on 5 matching bases. The CDR3 extends over 17 amino acids. Trimming pared 1 base from V and 4 bases from J, leaving 19 bases between. The germline V gene encodes CDR1 SGHTA and CDR2 FQGTGA. This CDR3 is CASSLKVRKGSAYGYTF. The DNA for the CDR3 is TGTGCCAGCAGCTTAAAGGTTCGTAAGGGGAGCGCCTATGGCTACACCTTC.

The chain links TRBV28 to TRBJ1-2; 7 positions match TRBD1. V shed 5 bases and J 2 bases; nucleotides not matched to a gene: 8. This CDR3 region has 15 residues. Germline V gene data show CDR1 as MDHEN and CDR2 as SYDVKM. The DNA of the CDR3 is TGTGCCAGCAGTCCCGGGGGGACAGACAACTATGGCTACACCTTC. It yields the protein CASSPGGTDNYGYTF.

This chain links TRBV2 with TRBJ2-7, with D unclear. The CDR3 extends over 13 amino acids. Germline CDR1 SNHLY, CDR2 FYNNEI. The germline V and J ends were trimmed by 8 bases and 6 bases, with 17 bases remaining between them. The CDR3 spells CASGKVSLIEQYF. Written as DNA, the CDR3 is TGTGCCAGCGGGAAAGTCAGCCTCATCGAGCAGTACTTC.

This clone appeared a single time. V is TRBV24-1 and J is TRBJ2-2; 8 bases map to TRBD1. The germline CDR1 and CDR2 sequences are KGHDR and SFDVKD. J lost 5 bases, V lost 5 bases, and 12 bases had no gene match. The CDR3 has 17 amino acids. The chain's CDR3 is CATSGRTGTGSTGELFF. CDR3 DNA sequence: TGTGCCACCAGTGGCAGAACCGGGACAGGATCTACCGGGGAGCTGTTTTTT.

The chain employs TRBV11-3 and TRBJ1-2; TRBD1 might be the D (5 bases). The CDR3 contains 19 residues. Trimming cost V 3 bases and J 5 bases, with 28 bases left between them. The germline gives CDR1 SGHNT, CDR2 YENEEA. This CDR3 is CASSFLPRHRDEGFYGYTF. CDR3 nucleotide sequence: TGTGCCAGCAGCTTCTTGCCGCGTCACCGGGACGAGGGATTTTATGGCTACACCTTC.

This clone was found a few times. V is TRBV5-4 and J is TRBJ1-4; D gene ambiguous. Germline V lookup: CDR1 SGHNT, CDR2 YYREEE (reference sequence). V lost 2 bases and J lost 6, with 8 bases in between. The CDR3 loop spans 13 amino acids. In DNA form, the CDR3 reads TGTGCCAGCAGCTTTGGGTTATATGAAAAACTGTTTTTT. This sequence encodes CASSFGLYEKLFF.

This chain uses TRBV30 with TRBJ1-3; D is ambiguous. The V end lost 3 bases, the J end lost 0 bases, and 6 bases lay between the germline ends. This CDR3 is built from 13 residues. The V gene's germline CDR1 is GTSNPN and CDR2 SVGIG (reference sequence). CDR3 protein: CAWRRLSGNTIYF. CDR3 nucleotides: TGTGCCTGGAGACGGCTCTCTGGAAACACCATATATTTT.

J is TRBJ2-1 and V is TRBV11-2; TRBD2 aligns across 7 bases. The CDR3 is made up of 15 amino acids. V lost 5 bases, J lost 7 bases, and 11 bases stayed unmatched. The germline V gene encodes CDR1 SGHAT and CDR2 FQNNGV. The CDR3 is CASSTLAGVRNEQFF. DNA for the CDR3: TGTGCCAGCAGCACCCTCGCGGGAGTGAGAAATGAGCAGTTCTTC.

This chain uses TRBV6-5 with TRBJ2-7; D unclear. The V end was cut by 0 bases, the J end by 2 bases, with 11 bases between. CDR1 is MNHEY and CDR2 is SVGAGI in the germline V gene. The CDR3 is 15 amino acids. This chain's CDR3 is CASSYSSDLTYEQYF. The DNA for the CDR3 is TGTGCCAGCAGTTACTCGAGCGATTTAACCTACGAGCAGTACTTC.

This rearrangement joins TRBV3-1 (or the pseudogene TRBV3-2) to TRBJ1-5; TRBD1 might be the D (5 bases). V was clipped by 0 bases and J by 2 bases, with 11 bases between them. CDR3 length: 16 residues. From germline, CDR1 is LGHDT and CDR2 YNNKEL (reference sequence). CDR3 sequence reads: CASSQDSRGGNQPQHF. For the CDR3, the DNA is TGTGCCAGCAGCCAAGATTCCAGAGGGGGCAATCAGCCCCAGCATTTT.

The CDR3 protein is CAWSQGYGYTF. Written as DNA, the CDR3 is TGTGCCTGGAGTCAGGGATATGGCTACACCTTC. The chain recombines TRBV30 with TRBJ1-2, with a weak D call TRBD1 (5 bases). V lost 2 bases, J lost 5 bases, and 6 bases lay in between. There are 11 residues in the CDR3. Germline CDR1 GTSNPN, CDR2 SVGIG (reference sequence).